These T cell receptor beta chains were read from a single sample in a study of blood T cell repertoires in COVID-19. Only in-frame clones appear in the TCRdb table, and some are missing; sequencing was by immunoSEQ multiplex PCR. There are just over 350,000 clones in the sample; less than 90% occur only once, and approximately 3% lies in the top ten. The material sequenced was PBMCs or T cells enriched from blood (not recorded which). The receptors were gathered from a woman aged 25 to 39 who had recovered from COVID-19. CDR3s include the opening cysteine and the closing phenylalanine or tryptophan. D genes are given only for firm matches. The size of a clone is reported for some rows only, either as once, few or many, or as a class for expanded clones.

v_gene,abundance,j_gene,d_gene,CDR3nt,CDR3aa
TRBV9,NA,TRBJ1-2,NA,TGTGCCAGCAGCCCCCCCCTAGGTACGGTGCCAAACTATGGCTACACCTTC,CASSPPLGTVPNYGYTF
TRBV7-9,NA,TRBJ1-2,NA,TGTGCCAGCAGCTTAGGTCAGAATTATGGCTACACCTTC,CASSLGQNYGYTF
TRBV7-9,NA,TRBJ1-2,NA,TGTGCCAGCAGCTTAGGACAGGACGCTCGATATGGCTACACCTTC,CASSLGQDARYGYTF
TRBV5-5,NA,TRBJ1-2,TRBD1,TGTGCCAGCAGCTTGGACCCTCTCAGGGGGCGGGATGGCTACACCTTC,CASSLDPLRGRDGYTF
TRBV5-5,NA,TRBJ1-2,NA,TGTGCCAGCAGCTTGGCTCCAACCGGGACAATCTATGGCTACACCTTC,CASSLAPTGTIYGYTF
TRBV5-1,NA,TRBJ1-1,NA,TGCGCCAGCAGCGCGAGCGTGACGAACACTGAAGCTTTCTTT,CASSASVTNTEAFF
TRBV19,NA,TRBJ1-1,NA,TGTGCCAGTAGGACGGGGGGCGCGGCCGGTGAAGCTTTCTTT,CASRTGGAAGEAFF
TRBV5-6,NA,TRBJ1-1,NA,TGTGCCAGCAGCTTGGCTTACGGGAACACTGAAGCTTTCTTT,CASSLAYGNTEAFF
TRBV11-2,once,TRBJ2-7,TRBD1,TGTGCCAGCAGCCCCGCGCGGGACAGGGTCTACGAGCAGTACTTC,CASSPARDRVYEQYF
TRBV4-1,NA,TRBJ2-5,NA,TGCGCCAGCAGCCACCCAGGGGCTGAGACCCAGTACTTC,CASSHPGAETQYF
TRBV5-1,few,TRBJ2-7,NA,TGCGCCAGCAGCCCGACGGGCTCCTACGAGCAGTACTTC,CASSPTGSYEQYF
TRBV6-6,NA,TRBJ1-5,NA,TGTGCCAGCAGTTACTCGGGGCAGGTTGGCAATCAGCCCCAGCATTTT,CASSYSGQVGNQPQHF
TRBV28,NA,TRBJ1-2,NA,TGTGCCAGCAGTTTGGCAGGGGAGGGCTATGGCTACACCTTC,CASSLAGEGYGYTF
TRBV11-2,NA,TRBJ2-7,TRBD2,TGTGCCAGCAGCCCTAGCGGGGGACCCTACGAGCAGTACTTC,CASSPSGGPYEQYF
TRBV19,NA,TRBJ2-3,NA,TGTGCCAGCCGGACTACCTACACAGATACGCAGTATTTT,CASRTTYTDTQYF
TRBV20-1,once,TRBJ2-3,NA,TGCAGTCCCTCCGTAGCAGATACGCAGTATTTT,CSPSVADTQYF
TRBV19,once,TRBJ1-1,NA,TGTGCCAGTAGTTTGCAGGGGTGGCACACTGAAGCTTTCTTT,CASSLQGWHTEAFF
TRBV7-2,once,TRBJ1-1,NA,TGTGCCAGCAGCTGGACTAGGGAGAACACTGAAGCTTTCTTT,CASSWTRENTEAFF
TRBV7-9,NA,TRBJ1-1,NA,TGTGCCAGCAGCGCGGTGCGGAGGAACACTGAAGCTTTCTTT,CASSAVRRNTEAFF
TRBV7-2,few,TRBJ2-2,TRBD1,TGTGCCAGCAGGGGGACAGCGAACACCGGGGAGCTGTTTTTT,CASRGTANTGELFF
TRBV28,NA,TRBJ2-3,TRBD1,TGTGCCAGCAGTTTTCCTGCCCTGGACAGGGGGCAGGGCACAGATACGCAGTATTTT,CASSFPALDRGQGTDTQYF
TRBV29-1,NA,TRBJ1-2,TRBD1,TGCAGCGTATACAGGGGGCAGGGCTACACCTTC,CSVYRGQGYTF
TRBV2,NA,TRBJ1-2,TRBD1,TGTGCCAGCAGCTTCTCCGGGACAGGGGGCGTGCAGAGCTATGGCTACACCTTC,CASSFSGTGGVQSYGYTF
TRBV5-4,NA,TRBJ1-3,NA,TGTGCCAGCAGCTTGGCGGGTGGAAACACCATATATTTT,CASSLAGGNTIYF
TRBV6-2/TRBV6-3,few,TRBJ1-1,TRBD1,TGTGCCAGCAGTTACGGGATAGTCCAGGGGGCGAACACTGAAGCTTTCTTT,CASSYGIVQGANTEAFF
TRBV25-1,NA,TRBJ2-7,NA,TGTGCCAGCAGTGAAAGCTGGGAGTCCAACGAGCAGTACTTC,CASSESWESNEQYF